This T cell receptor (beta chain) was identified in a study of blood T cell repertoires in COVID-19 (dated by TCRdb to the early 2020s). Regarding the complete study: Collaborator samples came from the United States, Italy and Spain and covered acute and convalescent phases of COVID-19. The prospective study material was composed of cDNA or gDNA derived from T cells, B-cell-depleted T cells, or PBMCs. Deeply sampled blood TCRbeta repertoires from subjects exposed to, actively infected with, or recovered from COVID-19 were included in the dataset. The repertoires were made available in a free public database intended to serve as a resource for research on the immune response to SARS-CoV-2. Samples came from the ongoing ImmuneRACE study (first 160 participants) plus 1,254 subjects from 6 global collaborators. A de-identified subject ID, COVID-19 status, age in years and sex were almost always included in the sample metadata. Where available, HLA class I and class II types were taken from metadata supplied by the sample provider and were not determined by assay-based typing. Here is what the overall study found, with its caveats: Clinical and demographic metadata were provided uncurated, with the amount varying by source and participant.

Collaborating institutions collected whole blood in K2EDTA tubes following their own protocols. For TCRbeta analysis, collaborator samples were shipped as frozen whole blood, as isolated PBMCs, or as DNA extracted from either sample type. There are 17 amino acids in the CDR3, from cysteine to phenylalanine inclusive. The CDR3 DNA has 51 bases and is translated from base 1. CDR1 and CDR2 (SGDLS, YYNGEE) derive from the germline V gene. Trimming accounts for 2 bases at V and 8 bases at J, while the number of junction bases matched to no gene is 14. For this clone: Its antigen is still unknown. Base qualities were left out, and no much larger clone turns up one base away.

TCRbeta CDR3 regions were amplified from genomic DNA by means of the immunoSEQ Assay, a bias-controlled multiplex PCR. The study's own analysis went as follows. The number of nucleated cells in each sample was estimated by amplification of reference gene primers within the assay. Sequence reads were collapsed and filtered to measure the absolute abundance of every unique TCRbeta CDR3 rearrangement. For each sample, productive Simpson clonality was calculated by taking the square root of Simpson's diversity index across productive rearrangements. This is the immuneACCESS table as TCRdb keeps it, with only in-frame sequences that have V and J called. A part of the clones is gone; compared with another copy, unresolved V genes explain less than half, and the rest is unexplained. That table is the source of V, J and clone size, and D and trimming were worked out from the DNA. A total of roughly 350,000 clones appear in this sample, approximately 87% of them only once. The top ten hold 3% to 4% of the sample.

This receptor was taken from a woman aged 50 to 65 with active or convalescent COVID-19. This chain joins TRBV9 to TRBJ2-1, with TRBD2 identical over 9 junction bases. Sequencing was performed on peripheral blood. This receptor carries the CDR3 CASSVRSSREGRDEQFF. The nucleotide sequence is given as TGTGCCAGCAGCGTTCGGAGTTCGCGGGAGGGCCGGGATGAGCAGTTCTTC.